This T cell receptor (beta chain) was observed in a study of patients and donors after allogeneic stem cell transplantation. Of note for this clonotype: Because it lacks the conserved phenylalanine or tryptophan at the end, this CDR3 is likely a read error.

TCRdb called the RT-PCR reads again in MiXCR, with one record for every CDR3 protein. The profile shows 150,000 to 200,000 distinct CDR3 sequences, 30% of them singletons. Per the germline V gene, CDR1 is SGHDT and CDR2 is YYEEEE. The V gene lost 2 bases and the J gene lost 1 base, with 13 bases spanning the gap. The CDR3 contains 15 residues. The clonotype comes from a human donor who was either an allogeneic HSCT recipient or a stem cell or donor lymphocyte infusion donor (not recorded which). It is not recorded whose cells these are; they may come from a transplant donor. The chain links TRBV5-6 to TRBJ2-7, with D unresolved. Sequenced: blood, either unsorted or a sorted T cell fraction (not recorded which). CDR3 amino acids: CASSFLMVESYEQYS. The CDR3 DNA reads TGTGCCAGCAGCTTTTTAATGGTAGAATCCTACGAGCAGTACTCC.